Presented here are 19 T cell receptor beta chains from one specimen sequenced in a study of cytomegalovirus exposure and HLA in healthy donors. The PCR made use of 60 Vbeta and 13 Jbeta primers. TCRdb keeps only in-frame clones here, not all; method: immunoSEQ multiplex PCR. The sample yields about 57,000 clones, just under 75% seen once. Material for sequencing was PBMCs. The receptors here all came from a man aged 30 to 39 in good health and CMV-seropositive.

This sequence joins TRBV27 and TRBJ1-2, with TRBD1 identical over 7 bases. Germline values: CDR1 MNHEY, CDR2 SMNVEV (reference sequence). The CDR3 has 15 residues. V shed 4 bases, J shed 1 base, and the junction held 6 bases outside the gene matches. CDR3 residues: CASSWDRQGNYGYTF. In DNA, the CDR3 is TGTGCCAGCAGTTGGGATAGACAGGGTAACTATGGCTACACCTTC.

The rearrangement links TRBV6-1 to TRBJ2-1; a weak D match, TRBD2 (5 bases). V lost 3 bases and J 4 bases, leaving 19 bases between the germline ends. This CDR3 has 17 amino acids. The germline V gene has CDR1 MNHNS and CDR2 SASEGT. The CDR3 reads CASSDPGTRSGYNEQFF. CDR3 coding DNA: TGTGCCAGCAGTGATCCGGGAACCCGTTCGGGTTACAATGAGCAGTTCTTC.

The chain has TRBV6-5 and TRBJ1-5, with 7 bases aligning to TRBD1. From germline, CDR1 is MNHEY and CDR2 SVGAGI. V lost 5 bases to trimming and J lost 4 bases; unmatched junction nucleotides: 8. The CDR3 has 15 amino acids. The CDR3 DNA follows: TGTGCCAGCAGTGCCCGGGACAGAAGGAATCAGCCCCAGCATTTT. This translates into CASSARDRRNQPQHF.

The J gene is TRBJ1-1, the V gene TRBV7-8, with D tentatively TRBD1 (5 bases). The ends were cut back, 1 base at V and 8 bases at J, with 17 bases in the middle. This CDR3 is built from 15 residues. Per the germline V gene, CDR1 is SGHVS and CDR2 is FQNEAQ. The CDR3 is CASSLGGVRQSEAFF. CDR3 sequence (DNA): TGTGCCAGCAGCTTAGGGGGCGTCCGACAAAGCGAAGCTTTCTTT.

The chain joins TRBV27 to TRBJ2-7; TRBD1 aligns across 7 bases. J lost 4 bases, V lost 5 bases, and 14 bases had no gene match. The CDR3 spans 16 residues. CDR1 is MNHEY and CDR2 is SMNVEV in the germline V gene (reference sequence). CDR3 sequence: CASSMTGTAVGYEQYF. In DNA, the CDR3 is TGTGCCAGCAGTATGACCGGGACAGCAGTAGGATACGAGCAGTACTTC.

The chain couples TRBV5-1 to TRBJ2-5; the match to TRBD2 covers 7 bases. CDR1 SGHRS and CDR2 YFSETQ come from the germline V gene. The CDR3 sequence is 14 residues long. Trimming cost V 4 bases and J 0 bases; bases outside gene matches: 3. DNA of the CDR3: TGCGCCAGCAGCCCTCGGGGGGACCAAGAGACCCAGTACTTC. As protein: CASSPRGDQETQYF.

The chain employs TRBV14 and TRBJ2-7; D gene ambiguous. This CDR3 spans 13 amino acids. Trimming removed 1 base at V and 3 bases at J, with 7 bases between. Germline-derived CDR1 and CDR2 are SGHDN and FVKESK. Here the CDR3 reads CASSQVNIYEQYF. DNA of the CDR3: TGTGCCAGCAGCCAAGTTAACATCTACGAGCAGTACTTC.

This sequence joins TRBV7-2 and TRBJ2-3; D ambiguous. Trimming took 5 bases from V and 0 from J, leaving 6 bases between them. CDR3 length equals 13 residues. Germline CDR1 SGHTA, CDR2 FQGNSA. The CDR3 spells CASSVPSTDTQYF. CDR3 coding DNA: TGTGCCAGCAGCGTTCCTAGCACAGATACGCAGTATTTT.

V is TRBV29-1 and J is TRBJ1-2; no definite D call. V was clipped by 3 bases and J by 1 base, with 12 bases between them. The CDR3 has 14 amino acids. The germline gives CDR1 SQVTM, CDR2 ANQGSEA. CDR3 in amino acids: CSVERVGVNYGYTF. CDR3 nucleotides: TGCAGCGTTGAGAGGGTAGGAGTTAACTATGGCTACACCTTC.

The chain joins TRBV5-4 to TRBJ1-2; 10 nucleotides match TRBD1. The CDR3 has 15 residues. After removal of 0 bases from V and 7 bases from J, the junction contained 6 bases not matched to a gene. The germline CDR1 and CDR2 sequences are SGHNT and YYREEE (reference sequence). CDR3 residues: CASSLEGTGVRGYTF. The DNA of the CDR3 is TGTGCCAGCAGCTTGGAAGGGACAGGGGTACGTGGCTACACCTTC. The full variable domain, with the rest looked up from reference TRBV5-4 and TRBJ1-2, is ETGVTQSPTHLIKTRGQQVTLRCSSQSGHNTVSWYQQALGQGPQFIFQYYREEENGRGNFPPRFSGLQFPNYSSELNVNALELDDSALYLCASSLEGTGVRGYTFGSGTRLTVV.

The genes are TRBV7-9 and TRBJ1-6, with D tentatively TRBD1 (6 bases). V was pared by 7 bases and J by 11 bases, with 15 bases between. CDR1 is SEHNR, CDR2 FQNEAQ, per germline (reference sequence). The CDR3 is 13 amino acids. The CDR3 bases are TGTGCCAGCAACCCACAGGGTTCGACACCCCTCCACTTT. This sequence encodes CASNPQGSTPLHF. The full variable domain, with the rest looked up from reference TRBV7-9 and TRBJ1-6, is DTGVSQNPRHKITKRGQNVTFRCDPISEHNRLYWYRQTLGQGPEFLTYFQNEAQLEKSRLLSDRFSAERPKGSFSTLEIQRTEQGDSAMYLCASNPQGSTPLHFGNGTRLTVT.

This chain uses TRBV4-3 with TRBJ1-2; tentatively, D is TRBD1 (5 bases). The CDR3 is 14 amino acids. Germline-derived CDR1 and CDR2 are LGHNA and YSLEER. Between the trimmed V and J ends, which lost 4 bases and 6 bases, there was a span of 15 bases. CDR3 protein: CASSPGGAGDGYTF. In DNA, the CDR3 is TGCGCCAGCAGCCCGGGAGGGGCGGGGGATGGCTACACCTTC.

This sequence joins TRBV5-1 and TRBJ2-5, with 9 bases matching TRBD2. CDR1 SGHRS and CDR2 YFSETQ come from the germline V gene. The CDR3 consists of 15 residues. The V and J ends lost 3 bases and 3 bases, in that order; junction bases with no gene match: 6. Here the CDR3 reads CASSSGVAGEETQYF. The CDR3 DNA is TGCGCCAGCAGCTCTGGGGTAGCGGGGGAAGAGACCCAGTACTTC.

This chain's CDR3 is CASSMPGQHNQPQHF. The CDR3, as DNA: TGTGCCAGCAGTATGCCGGGACAGCACAATCAGCCCCAGCATTTT. The chain joins TRBV5-5 to TRBJ1-5, with TRBD1 matching 7 bases. This CDR3 has 15 residues. Germline CDR1 reads SGHKS; CDR2 reads YYEKEE (reference sequence). V was pared by 5 bases and J by 3 bases, with 8 bases of the junction left unmatched. Looking up the rest from reference TRBV5-5 and TRBJ1-5 gives the full variable domain: DAGVTQSPTHLIKTRGQQVTLRCSPISGHKSVSWYQQVLGQGPQFIFQYYEKEERGRGNFPDRFSARQFPNYSSELNVNALLLGDSALYLCASSMPGQHNQPQHFGDGTRLSIL.

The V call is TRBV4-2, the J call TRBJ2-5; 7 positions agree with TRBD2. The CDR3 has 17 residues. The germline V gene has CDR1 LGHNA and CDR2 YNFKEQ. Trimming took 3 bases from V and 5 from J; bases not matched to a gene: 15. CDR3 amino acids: CASSHLGEGTRLETQYF. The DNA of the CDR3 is TGTGCCAGCAGCCATTTAGGGGAGGGGACTCGTTTGGAGACCCAGTACTTC.

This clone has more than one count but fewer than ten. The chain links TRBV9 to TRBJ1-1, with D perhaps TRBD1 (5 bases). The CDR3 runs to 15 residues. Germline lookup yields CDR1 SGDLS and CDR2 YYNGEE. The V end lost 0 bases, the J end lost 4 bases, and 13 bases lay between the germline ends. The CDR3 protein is CASSVGWLGGTEAFF. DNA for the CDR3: TGTGCCAGCAGCGTAGGGTGGTTGGGGGGCACTGAAGCTTTCTTT. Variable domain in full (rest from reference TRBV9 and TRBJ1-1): DSGVTQTPKHLITATGQRVTLRCSPRSGDLSVYWYQQSLDQGLQFLIQYYNGEERAKGNILERFSAQQFPDLHSELNLSSLELGDSALYFCASSVGWLGGTEAFFGQGTRLTVV.

The CDR3 sequence is CASSSGLAGVNEQFF. The CDR3 nucleotides read TGTGCCAGCAGCTCCGGACTAGCGGGGGTCAATGAGCAGTTCTTC. The chain recombines TRBV7-9 with TRBJ2-1; 13 bases line up with TRBD2. The CDR3 extends over 15 amino acids. The germline CDR1 and CDR2 sequences are SEHNR and FQNEAQ (reference sequence). Trimming at V came to 4 bases and at J to 6 bases, leaving 3 bases not matched to a gene.

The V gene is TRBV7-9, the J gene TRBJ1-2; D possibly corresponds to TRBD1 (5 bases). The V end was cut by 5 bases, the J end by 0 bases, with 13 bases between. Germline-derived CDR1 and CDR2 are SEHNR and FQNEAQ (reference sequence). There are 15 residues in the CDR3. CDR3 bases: TGTGCCAGCAGCCTCTCGGACACCACTAACTATGGCTACACCTTC. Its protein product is CASSLSDTTNYGYTF.

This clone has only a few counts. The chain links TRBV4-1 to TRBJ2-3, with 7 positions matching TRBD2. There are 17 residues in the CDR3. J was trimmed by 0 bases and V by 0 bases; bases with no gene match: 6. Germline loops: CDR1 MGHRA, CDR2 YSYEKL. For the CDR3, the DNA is TGCGCCAGCAGCCAAGAAGGAAGCGGGGTAAGCACAGATACGCAGTATTTT. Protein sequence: CASSQEGSGVSTDTQYF.